This T cell receptor (beta chain) was found in a study of Ad26.COV2.S vaccination and SARS-CoV-2 variants. Across the study: Ad26.COV2.S, an intramuscular injection, was given once or twice 56 days apart.

From germline, CDR1 is MNHEY and CDR2 SMNVEV (reference sequence). V lost 4 bases to trimming and J lost 5 bases; unmatched junction nucleotides: 19. There are 18 residues in the CDR3. This sample's treatment: roughly 20 received Ad26.COV2.S at low or high dose, single or two shots; about 5 received placebo; per-sample allocation not given. Samples analyzed were those drawn on day 63 after the first vaccine or placebo injection. Participants' vaccine, an Ad26 vector, delivered Wuhan-strain SARS-CoV-2 spike. TCRdb's copy holds only in-frame clones and misses some; the assay was immunoSEQ multiplex PCR. Among 300,000 to 350,000 clones listed, roughly nine tenths were seen once.

The sequence derives from a person between 18 and 65 years old who received the Ad26.COV2.S COVID-19 vaccine or a placebo. The chain combines TRBV27 with TRBJ2-5; 7 nucleotides match TRBD1. The material was peripheral blood, obtained in a trial of Ad26.COV2.S vaccine versus placebo. This CDR3 reads CASSSGSESGQVFETQYF. Written as DNA, the CDR3 is TGTGCCAGCAGTTCGGGGTCAGAATCAGGACAGGTGTTCGAGACCCAGTACTTC.